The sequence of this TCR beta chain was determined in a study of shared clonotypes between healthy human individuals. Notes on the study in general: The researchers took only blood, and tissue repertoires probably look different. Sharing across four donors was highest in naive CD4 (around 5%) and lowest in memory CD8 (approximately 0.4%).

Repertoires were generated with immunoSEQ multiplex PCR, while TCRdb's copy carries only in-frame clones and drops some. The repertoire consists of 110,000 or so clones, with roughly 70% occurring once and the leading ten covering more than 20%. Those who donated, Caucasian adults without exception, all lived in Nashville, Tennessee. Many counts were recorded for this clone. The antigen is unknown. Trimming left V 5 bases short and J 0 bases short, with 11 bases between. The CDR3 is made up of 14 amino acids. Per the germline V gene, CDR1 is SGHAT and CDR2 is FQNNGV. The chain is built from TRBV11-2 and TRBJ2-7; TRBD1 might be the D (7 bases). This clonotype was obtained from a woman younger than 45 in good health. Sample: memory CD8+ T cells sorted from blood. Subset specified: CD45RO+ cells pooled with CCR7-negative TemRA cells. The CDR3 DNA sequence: TGTGCCAGCAGCGCCAGGGGGGACTCCTACGAGCAGTACTTC. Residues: CASSARGDSYEQYF.